The present entry profiles one T cell receptor beta chain with its context. The junction departs from the called germline gene at one end, perhaps through a read error. This record belongs to a study of cytomegalovirus exposure and HLA in healthy donors. 60 Vbeta and 13 Jbeta primers were used in PCR. The data were produced by immunoSEQ multiplex PCR, yet TCRdb's version contains in-frame clones alone and is incomplete. The profile shows 200,000 or so clones, approximately 80% of them singletons. The CDR3 runs 13 residues. Germline V gene lookup returns CDR1 SNHLY and CDR2 FYNNEI. This TCR was sampled from a girl between 5 and 17 years old in good health and CMV-seronegative. The V call is TRBV2, the J call TRBJ1-2; D might be TRBD1 (6 bases). The sample was PBMCs. The CDR3 region is CASSEQRQDGCTF. The DNA of the CDR3 is TGTGCCAGCAGTGAACAAAGACAGGATGGCTGCACCTTC.